The TCR beta chain described here comes from a study of blood T cell repertoires in COVID-19. The method was immunoSEQ multiplex PCR; TCRdb's version includes in-frame clones alone and lacks a portion of them. The table includes roughly 100,000 clones, approximately 84% detected once. CDR1 and CDR2 (germline): SGHNT, YYREEE (reference sequence). Deletions cut 0 bases from V and 5 bases from J, with 8 bases between. There are 13 residues in the CDR3. Material: peripheral blood. The chain joins TRBV5-4 to TRBJ1-2, with D unresolved. The origin of this receptor is a human donor in a cohort sampled during active COVID-19. The CDR3 DNA is TGTGCCAGCAGCTTGGGGAGCTGGTATGGCTACACCTTC. It codes for CASSLGSWYGYTF. Full variable domain (outside the CDR3, taken from reference TRBV5-4 and TRBJ1-2): ETGVTQSPTHLIKTRGQQVTLRCSSQSGHNTVSWYQQALGQGPQFIFQYYREEENGRGNFPPRFSGLQFPNYSSELNVNALELDDSALYLCASSLGSWYGYTFGSGTRLTVV.